This T cell receptor (beta chain) is drawn from a study of blood T cell repertoires in COVID-19. Across the study: Material from acute and convalescent COVID-19 was sourced from the United States, Italy and Spain. The cDNA or gDNA used as material had been derived from T cells, B-cell-depleted T cells, or PBMCs.

Some clones are missing from TCRdb's copy, which holds only in-frame ones; the method was immunoSEQ multiplex PCR. The table has about 190,000 clones, around 85% seen once. Germline CDR1 is SGHTA and CDR2 is FQGNSA. This CDR3 region has 17 residues. The J segment lost 0 bases and the V segment lost 1 base, leaving 4 bases of the junction unmatched. This TCR came from a man in his sixties or seventies with active or convalescent COVID-19. The sample comprised peripheral blood. V is TRBV7-2 and J is TRBJ2-2; 8 bases fit TRBD2. The CDR3 coding sequence is TGTGCCAGCAGCTTAGGGTCGGGAGGGGCGAACACCGGGGAGCTGTTTTTT. It specifies CASSLGSGGANTGELFF.